This paragraph covers one T cell receptor beta chain sequence. Its antigen is undetermined. The CDR3 spans 14 residues. CDR1 and CDR2 (germline): MDHEN, SYDVKM. V lost 1 base to trimming and J lost 5 bases, with 9 bases between them. This record belongs to a study of T cells in Graves' hyperthyroidism and ophthalmopathy. Amplified TCR beta CDR3 regions came from RNA transcripts. Researchers ran a first-round RT-PCR on the TCR CDR3 using the HTBI primer set. TCRdb ran MiXCR on the multiplex PCR reads and lists one entry per CDR3 protein. Among roughly 600,000 distinct CDR3 sequences listed, around 15% were seen once. Overall study findings and caveats: Most thyroid clonotypes that were expanded above 0.001 also turned up in blood.

The chain carries TRBV28 and TRBJ1-5; D is unclear. The source is a woman in her forties or fifties with Graves' ophthalmopathy. Sequenced material: blood. DNA of the CDR3: TGTGCCAGCAGTTTATACTGGGCCTATCAGCCCCAGCATTTT. It yields the protein CASSLYWAYQPQHF.